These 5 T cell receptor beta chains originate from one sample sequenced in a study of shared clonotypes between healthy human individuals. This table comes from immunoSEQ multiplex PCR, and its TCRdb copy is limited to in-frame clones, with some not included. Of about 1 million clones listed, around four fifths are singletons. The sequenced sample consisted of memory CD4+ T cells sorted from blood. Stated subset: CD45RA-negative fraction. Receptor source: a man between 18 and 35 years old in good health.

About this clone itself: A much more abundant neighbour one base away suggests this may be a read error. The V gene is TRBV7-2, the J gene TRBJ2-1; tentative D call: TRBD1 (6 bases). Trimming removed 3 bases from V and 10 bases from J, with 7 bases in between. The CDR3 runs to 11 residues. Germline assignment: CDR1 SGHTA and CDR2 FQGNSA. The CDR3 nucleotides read TGTGCCAGCAGCTTTGACAGGGAGCAGTTCTTC. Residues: CASSFDREQFF.

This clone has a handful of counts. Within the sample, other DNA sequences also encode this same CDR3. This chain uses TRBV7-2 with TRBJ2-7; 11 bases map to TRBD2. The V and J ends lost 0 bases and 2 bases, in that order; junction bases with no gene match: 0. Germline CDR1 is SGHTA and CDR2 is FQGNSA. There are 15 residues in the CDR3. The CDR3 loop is CASSLALAGAYEQYF. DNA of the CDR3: TGTGCCAGCAGCTTAGCACTAGCGGGAGCCTACGAGCAGTACTTC.

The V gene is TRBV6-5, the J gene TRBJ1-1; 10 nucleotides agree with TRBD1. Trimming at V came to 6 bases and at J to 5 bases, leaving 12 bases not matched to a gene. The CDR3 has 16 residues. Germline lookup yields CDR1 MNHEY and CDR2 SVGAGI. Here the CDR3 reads CASSYRQGASMTEAFF. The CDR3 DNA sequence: TGTGCCAGCAGCTACCGACAGGGGGCTTCCATGACTGAAGCTTTCTTT.

The CDR3 nucleotides are TGTGCCAGCAGCTTGGTCGTACAGGGGGACACTGAAGCTTTCTTT. Amino acid sequence: CASSLVVQGDTEAFF. The V gene is TRBV5-4, the J gene TRBJ1-1, with 8 bases lining up with TRBD1. J was trimmed by 3 bases and V by 0 bases; bases with no gene match: 4. The germline V gene has CDR1 SGHNT and CDR2 YYREEE (reference sequence). The CDR3 runs 15 residues.

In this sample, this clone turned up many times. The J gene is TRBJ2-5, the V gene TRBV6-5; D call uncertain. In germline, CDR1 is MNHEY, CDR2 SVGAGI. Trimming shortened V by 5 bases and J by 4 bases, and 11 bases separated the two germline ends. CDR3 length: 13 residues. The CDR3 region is CASSDVAGETQYF. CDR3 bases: TGTGCCAGCAGTGACGTGGCAGGAGAGACCCAGTACTTC.